This T cell receptor beta chain was observed in a study of neurological immune-mediated disorders. This clonotype has a count of ten or more. Time point: longitudinal time-point 3. TCRdb reanalysed the 5' RACE reads using MiXCR and keeps one entry per CDR3 protein. The sample records around 97,000 distinct CDR3 sequences, roughly a tenth being singletons. V dropped 4 bases and J dropped 1 base, with 10 bases sitting between them. The CDR3 contains 14 residues. Germline assignment: CDR1 ENHRY and CDR2 SYGVKD. The genes are TRBV10-3 and TRBJ2-5, with D maybe TRBD2 (6 bases). The sample taken for sequencing was PBMCs. This clonotype was obtained from a female donor with HTLV-1-associated myelopathy (HAM/TSP). CDR3 protein: CAISGGSGQETQYF. The CDR3 bases are TGTGCCATCAGTGGAGGTAGCGGCCAAGAGACCCAGTACTTC.